This TCR beta chain was identified during a study of regulatory T cells in long-lasting Graves disease. The CDR3 is 16 amino acids. With 7 bases removed from V and 2 bases from J, the gap between germline ends came to 17 bases. Germline CDR1 and CDR2: SEHNR and FQNEAQ (reference sequence). Indicated time point: persistent/refractory GD, antithyroid drugs over 5 years with positive TRAb. Researchers made the TCR library from RNA that was extracted from PBMCs. CDR3-region Arm-PCR and iRepertoire HTBI primers produced the TCR beta libraries. One entry per CDR3 protein results from TCRdb running MiXCR on the multiplex PCR reads. The table has 400,000 or so distinct CDR3 sequences, roughly 20% seen once; the top ten hold around 20%.

This chain joins TRBV7-9 and TRBJ2-2, with a weak D call TRBD2 (6 bases). The receptor comes from a female donor with Graves disease. Sequencing used peripheral blood mononuclear cells (PBMCs), obtained when the disease was refractory, from a patient treated with antithyroid drugs. CDR3: CASIPPGLPNTGELFF. The CDR3 DNA is TGTGCCAGCATTCCGCCGGGACTTCCTAACACCGGGGAGCTGTTTTTT.